The following is a T cell receptor beta chain sequence with its context. Antigen specificity is unknown. The germline gives CDR1 MNHNS, CDR2 SASEGT. The CDR3 is made up of 15 amino acids. The V gene lost 2 bases and the J gene lost 4 bases, with 15 bases spanning the gap. The sample is drawn from a study of blood T cells in healthy people across ages. General study points: What prevented conclusive comparison of naive and antigen-experienced cells was that PBMCs were unsorted.

For the second PCR, which ran for about 6 to 12 cycles, a sample-barcoded 5' primer and a J-beta primer mix were used. Via MiXCR, TCRdb re-called the 5' RACE reads, giving one row per CDR3 protein. Among about 1,600,000 distinct CDR3 sequences listed, 40% to 50% were seen once. Drawing of peripheral blood yielded about 10 milliliters from each donor. Each sample had at least 6 million PBMCs isolated. V usage is TRBV6-1 and J usage is TRBJ2-7; D tentatively fits TRBD1 or TRBD2 (5 bases each). The sequence was collected from a woman aged 18-29 years in good health. Input material: blood. This CDR3 is CASSESSGAVYEQYF. CDR3 nucleotide sequence: TGTGCCAGCAGTGAATCATCCGGGGCTGTATACGAGCAGTACTTC.